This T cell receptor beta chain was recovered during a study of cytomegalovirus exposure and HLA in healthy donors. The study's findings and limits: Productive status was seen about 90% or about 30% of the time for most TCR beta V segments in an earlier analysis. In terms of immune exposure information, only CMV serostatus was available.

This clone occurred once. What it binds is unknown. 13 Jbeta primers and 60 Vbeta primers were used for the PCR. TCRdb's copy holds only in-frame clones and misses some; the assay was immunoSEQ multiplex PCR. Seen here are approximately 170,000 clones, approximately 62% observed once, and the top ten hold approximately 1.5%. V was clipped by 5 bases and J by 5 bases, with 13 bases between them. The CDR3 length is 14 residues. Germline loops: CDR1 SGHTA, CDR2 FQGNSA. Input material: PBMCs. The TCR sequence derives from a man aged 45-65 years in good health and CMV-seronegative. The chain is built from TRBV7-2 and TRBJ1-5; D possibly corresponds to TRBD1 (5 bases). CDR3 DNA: TGTGCCAGCAGCCCATGGGGCAGCGATCAGCCCCAGCATTTT. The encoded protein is CASSPWGSDQPQHF.